This T cell receptor (beta chain) was captured in a study of shared clonotypes between healthy human individuals. Libraries were prepared by immunoSEQ multiplex PCR; TCRdb keeps only in-frame clonotypes and omits some of them. In the table there are some 490,000 clones, around 73% of which are singletons. This CDR3 contains 16 residues. Trimming cost V 0 bases and J 0 bases; bases outside gene matches: 2. CDR1 is LGHNA and CDR2 is YSLEER in the germline V gene. Sequenced input: PBMCs. V usage is TRBV4-3 and J usage is TRBJ2-3; 8 bases are shared with TRBD2. This receptor was taken from a middle-aged woman in good health. Some clones in this sample may be carry-over from other donors' samples. Here the CDR3 reads CASSQEASGSTDTQYF. Here the CDR3 DNA reads TGCGCCAGCAGCCAAGAGGCTAGCGGGAGCACAGATACGCAGTATTTT.